This note documents a single T cell receptor (beta chain) sequence. Some clones are missing from TCRdb's copy, which holds only in-frame ones; the method was immunoSEQ multiplex PCR. The data contain roughly 40,000 clones, around nine tenths of them singletons. The data stem from a study of T cell changes during pregnancy in multiple sclerosis. V lost 2 bases, J lost 4 bases, and 14 bases lay in between. The germline CDR1 and CDR2 sequences are MNHEY and SVGAGI. This CDR3 has 15 residues. The chain combines TRBV6-5 with TRBJ1-2; no clear D gene. The sequenced sample was CD4+ T cells from peripheral blood mononuclear cells, obtained in the second trimester of pregnancy. The TCR originated in a female donor with multiple sclerosis, enrolled in a pregnancy study. The DNA of the CDR3 is TGTGCCAGCAGTTACGGGCTCCAACCGTTCTATGGCTACACCTTC. Translating gives CASSYGLQPFYGYTF.